Listed below are T cell receptor beta chains from one sample, sequenced in a study of T cells in Graves' hyperthyroidism and ophthalmopathy. TCRdb reanalysed the multiplex PCR reads using MiXCR and keeps one entry per CDR3 protein. The repertoire consists of some 700,000 distinct CDR3 sequences, with 17% occurring once and the leading ten covering 15% to 17%. The material sequenced was blood. These receptors all stem from a man aged 50-59 years with Graves' hyperthyroidism. The CDR3 runs from the conserved cysteine through the conserved F or W. The D gene is left open where the match is weak. The listing skips clone size in some rows; elsewhere it reads once, few, many or a size class.

>TRBD1|few|TRBV10-2|TRBJ2-1
CASARTGINEQFF
TGCGCCAGTGCCCGGACAGGGATTAATGAGCAGTTCTTC
>.|many|TRBV19|TRBJ2-1
CASSIVGTQDGEQFF
TGTGCCAGTAGTATTGTCGGGACCCAAGACGGGGAGCAGTTCTTC
>TRBD1|many|TRBV28|TRBJ2-5
CASSTRTGDQETQYF
TGTGCCAGCAGCACCAGGACAGGAGACCAAGAGACCCAGTACTTC
>.|.|TRBV6-2/TRBV6-3|TRBJ2-3
CASSYGGTTQYF
TGTGCCAGCAGTTACGGTGGTACTACGCAGTATTTT
>TRBD1|.|TRBV12-3/TRBV12-4|TRBJ2-3
CASSGDREGGDTQYF
TGTGCCAGCAGTGGGGACAGGGAGGGAGGAGATACGCAGTATTTT
>.|few|TRBV6-2/TRBV6-3|TRBJ1-1
CASSSLRQSTEAFF
TGTGCCAGCAGCTCCCTCCGACAGTCCACTGAAGCTTTCTTT
>.|few|TRBV29-1|TRBJ2-7
CSVGGLDRNPYEQYF
TGCAGCGTTGGGGGCCTGGACAGAAACCCCTACGAGCAGTACTTC
>TRBD2|.|TRBV30|TRBJ2-7
CAWSAIPTRTSPPIAHFRGYEQYF
TGTGCCTGGAGTGCGATCCCCACACGGACTAGTCCCCCAATAGCCCACTTTCGTGGTTACGAGCAGTACTTC
>.|many|TRBV7-9|TRBJ2-1
CASSSHVGGSYNEQFF
TGTGCCAGCAGCTCCCACGTGGGCGGCTCCTACAATGAGCAGTTCTTC
>.|few|TRBV28|TRBJ1-2
CASSPGPYGYTF
TGTGCCAGCAGCCCTGGGCCCTATGGCTACACCTTC